Listed below are T cell receptor beta chains from one sample, sequenced in a study of T cell repertoires in cytomegalovirus infection. These receptors' targets are unknown. MiXCR was run by TCRdb on the reads, yielding one entry per CDR3 protein. The data show approximately 120,000 distinct CDR3 sequences, 30% to 40% seen once. Sequenced here: CD8+ T cells from cultured PBMCs, sampled from culture after CMV antigen stimulation. Receptors originate from a human donor in good health (CMV status not recorded). Some clones in this sample may be carry-over from other donors' samples. The CDR3 runs from the conserved cysteine through the conserved F or W. The D gene is left open where the match is weak. Expanded clones are given a class, and other clones once, few, many or no size at all.

d_call | j_call | v_call | clone_size | cdr3_nt | cdr3_aa
TRBD1 | TRBJ1-2 | TRBV5-1 | few | TGCGCCAGCAGCTTGGTTCCAGGGGGGACCCAATTAAACTATGGCTACACCTTC | CASSLVPGGTQLNYGYTF
- | TRBJ1-2 | TRBV5-4 | - | TGTGCCAGCAGCTCCGGGACAACGTATGGCTACACCTTC | CASSSGTTYGYTF
- | TRBJ2-2 | TRBV7-4 | - | TGTGCCAGCAACCTCGGGGAGACGAACCCCGGGGAGCTGTTTTTT | CASNLGETNPGELFF
TRBD2 | TRBJ2-1 | TRBV7-6 | few | TGTGCCAGCAGCCAAACGGGGGGCAATGAGCAGTTCTTC | CASSQTGGNEQFF
TRBD1 | TRBJ1-3 | TRBV6-5 | few | TGTGCCAGCAGTACAGGGGCTGCTGGAAACACCATATATTTT | CASSTGAAGNTIYF
- | TRBJ1-5 | TRBV12-3/TRBV12-4 | - | TGTGCCAGCAGTTTTTCCACAGGCAATCAGCCCCAGCATTTT | CASSFSTGNQPQHF
- | TRBJ1-1 | TRBV4-2 | - | TGTGCCAGCAGCCAAGGGGGCCCAAACACTGAAGCTTTCTTT | CASSQGGPNTEAFF
- | TRBJ2-7 | TRBV2 | once | TGTGCCAGCAGGGGTCCCGGTGGCGAGCAGTACTTC | CASRGPGGEQYF
- | TRBJ1-5 | TRBV7-2 | many | TGTGCCAGCAGCTTAGCCCTTTATAGCAATCAGCCCCAGCATTTT | CASSLALYSNQPQHF
- | TRBJ1-6 | TRBV19 | few | TGTGCCAGTAGTCTGGGAGGGTTTAATTCACCCCTCCACTTT | CASSLGGFNSPLHF
- | TRBJ2-7 | TRBV5-3 | once | TGTGCCAGCAGCTTCAGAGGGATGGCAGAGCAGTACTTC | CASSFRGMAEQYF
TRBD2 | TRBJ2-7 | TRBV7-2 | many | TGTGCCAGCAGCTCGGAACGAACGGGGGGCTCCTACGAGCAGTACTTC | CASSSERTGGSYEQYF
- | TRBJ1-2 | TRBV19 | - | TGTGCCAGTACCCCCTCTTCGGGGGGCTACACCTTC | CASTPSSGGYTF
- | TRBJ2-7 | TRBV15 | - | TGTGCCACCAGCAGAAGACAGGAGACGGGAGAGCAGTACTTC | CATSRRQETGEQYF
- | TRBJ2-3 | TRBV7-9 | - | TGTGCCAGCAGCTTCCCATCGGACAGCTCTAGCACAGATACGCAGTATTTT | CASSFPSDSSSTDTQYF
TRBD1 | TRBJ1-2 | TRBV7-2 | - | TGTGCCAGCAGCTTTACAGGGGGCGGTCGTTATGGCTACACCTTC | CASSFTGGGRYGYTF
TRBD1 | TRBJ2-7 | TRBV7-2 | few | TGTGCCAGCAGTCCCGGGACAGGGGCTTCCTACGAGCAGTACTTC | CASSPGTGASYEQYF
- | TRBJ2-5 | TRBV7-6 | few | TGTGCCAGCAGCTTCGGCGGGGTAGAGACCCAGTACTTC | CASSFGGVETQYF
TRBD1 | TRBJ2-7 | TRBV28 | - | TGTGCCAGCAGTCCCTATACCGTAGGGACAGATGATACCTACGAGCAGTACTTC | CASSPYTVGTDDTYEQYF
- | TRBJ2-2 | TRBV2 | few | TGTGCCAGCAGTTCCGGACTACTCTCCGGGGAGCTGTTTTTT | CASSSGLLSGELFF
TRBD2 | TRBJ2-3 | TRBV4-3 | few | TGCGCCAGCAGCCCGGGACTAGCCTTCACAGATACGCAGTATTTT | CASSPGLAFTDTQYF
- | TRBJ2-6 | TRBV7-2 | few | TGTGCCAGCAGCTTAGATCCTGGGGCCAACGTCCTGACTTTC | CASSLDPGANVLTF
TRBD1 | TRBJ1-5 | TRBV27 | few | TGTGCCAGCGGTACAGGGGCTAATCAGCCCCAGCATTTT | CASGTGANQPQHF
- | TRBJ1-4 | TRBV12-3/TRBV12-4 | - | TGTGCCAGCAGTCCCTTCCCGGGGCGTAATGAAAAACTGTTTTTT | CASSPFPGRNEKLFF
TRBD1 | TRBJ1-1 | TRBV12-3/TRBV12-4 | - | TGTGCCAGCAGGTCGCGGGGACAGGGACGCACTGAAGCTTTCTTT | CASRSRGQGRTEAFF
- | TRBJ1-1 | TRBV7-2 | few | TGTGCCAGCACCCCCAGGGCCCCCGGGACAAACACTGAAGCTTTCTTT | CASTPRAPGTNTEAFF
TRBD2 | TRBJ2-5 | TRBV11-2 | - | TGTGCCAGCAGTTCTTTAATAGGCCTGGCGGGGGGTCCAGAGACCCAGTACTTC | CASSSLIGLAGGPETQYF
- | TRBJ1-5 | TRBV12-3/TRBV12-4 | many | TGTGCCAGCAGTTGGACGGATAGCAATCAGCCCCAGCATTTT | CASSWTDSNQPQHF
TRBD2 | TRBJ2-1 | TRBV7-2 | many | TGTGCCAGCAGCTTAGTAATAGCGGGGGGATACAATGAGCAGTTCTTC | CASSLVIAGGYNEQFF
TRBD1 | TRBJ1-4 | TRBV7-2 | - | TGTGCCAGCAGCTTAGACCCGGACAGGACAACTAATGAAAAACTGTTTTTT | CASSLDPDRTTNEKLFF
TRBD1 | TRBJ2-7 | TRBV12-3/TRBV12-4 | many | TGTGCCAGCAAGAGACAGGGTGGCAACGAGCAGTACTTC | CASKRQGGNEQYF
- | TRBJ2-2 | TRBV7-9 | - | TGTGCCAGCAGCGAACGCGTGAACACCGGGGAGCTGTTTTTT | CASSERVNTGELFF
- | TRBJ1-5 | TRBV7-8 | - | TGTGCCAGCAGCTTATCGGGGGGCGCTTATAGCAATCAGCCCCAGCATTTT | CASSLSGGAYSNQPQHF
- | TRBJ1-1 | TRBV2 | few | TGTGCCAACAGTCCCCTCCGGACGGTTGAAGCTTTCTTT | CANSPLRTVEAFF
- | TRBJ2-7 | TRBV7-9 | - | TGTGCCAGCATTGGGCAGGCCTCCTACGAGCAGTACTTC | CASIGQASYEQYF
- | TRBJ2-3 | TRBV29-1 | - | TGCAGCGTTGAAGATCGAGGGGGGCGGACAGATACGCAGTATTTT | CSVEDRGGRTDTQYF
TRBD2 | TRBJ2-1 | TRBV7-6 | - | TGTGCCAGCAGCTCACAGGGGTTACTAGCGGGGCAGTTCTTC | CASSSQGLLAGQFF
TRBD1 | TRBJ2-7 | TRBV29-1 | - | TGCAGCGCTGGGGACAGGGCCTACGAGCAGTACTTC | CSAGDRAYEQYF
- | TRBJ2-5 | TRBV29-1 | - | TGCAGCGTTGCCCGACAGGAGTACCAAGAGACCCAGTACTTC | CSVARQEYQETQYF
- | TRBJ2-3 | TRBV24-1 | - | TGTGCCACCAGTGAGTGCAGGGTTCCCACAGATACGCAGTATTTT | CATSECRVPTDTQYF
- | TRBJ2-3 | TRBV20-1 | - | TGCAGTGCTAGAGATCGAAAGGCAGGGCGGCCCGCAGATACGCAGTATTTT | CSARDRKAGRPADTQYF
TRBD1 | TRBJ2-1 | TRBV5-1 | few | TGCGCCAGCAGCGATAACTACTCCGGGACAGGCGTTCCGAGCTCCTACAATGAGCAGTTCTTC | CASSDNYSGTGVPSSYNEQFF
TRBD1 | TRBJ2-7 | TRBV7-2 | few | TGTGCCAGCAGCTTATGGGACAGGGGTTGGCACGAGCAGTACTTC | CASSLWDRGWHEQYF
- | TRBJ2-7 | TRBV20-1 | - | TGCAGTGCTGCAACCCACTACAGGGATCCCTACGAGCAGTACTTC | CSAATHYRDPYEQYF
TRBD1 | TRBJ2-1 | TRBV7-2 | many | TGTGCCAGCAGCACGGACAGGGGCGCCTACAATGAGCAGTTCTTC | CASSTDRGAYNEQFF